Listed below are T cell receptor beta chains from one sample, sequenced in a study of cytomegalovirus exposure and HLA in healthy donors. TCRdb's table, derived via immunoSEQ multiplex PCR, lists solely in-frame clones and lacks some. The repertoire consists of about 280,000 clones, with just over 85% occurring once and the leading ten covering less than 1.2%. The sequenced material came from PBMCs. Source of these receptors: a woman between 18 and 30 years old in good health and CMV-seronegative. Both conserved end residues are part of each CDR3. The D gene is left open where the match is weak. The size entry is marked missing in some rows and otherwise reads once, few, many or a size class.

d_call | clone_size | j_call | v_call | cdr3_aa | cdr3_nt
NA | NA | TRBJ2-7 | TRBV7-6 | CASSSAEGSIYEQYF | TGTGCCAGCAGCTCGGCGGAGGGATCAATCTACGAGCAGTACTTC
NA | NA | TRBJ2-7 | TRBV18 | CASSPSQGSYEQYF | TGTGCCAGCTCACCGAGCCAGGGCTCCTACGAGCAGTACTTC
TRBD1 | many | TRBJ2-7 | TRBV6-1 | CASSEGTGGSYEQYF | TGTGCCAGCAGTGAAGGGACAGGGGGCTCCTACGAGCAGTACTTC
NA | once | TRBJ2-5 | TRBV5-1 | CASSYEETQYF | TGCGCCAGCAGCTACGAGGAGACCCAGTACTTC
NA | NA | TRBJ2-7 | TRBV5-8 | CASSLSSSYEQYF | TGTGCCAGCAGCTTGTCCAGCTCCTACGAGCAGTACTTC
TRBD1 | NA | TRBJ1-2 | TRBV19 | CASSIANVGTGGYTF | TGTGCCAGTAGTATTGCCAACGTCGGGACAGGAGGCTACACCTTC
NA | NA | TRBJ1-4 | TRBV13 | CASSLSQGATNEKLFF | TGTGCCAGCAGCTTATCTCAGGGCGCAACTAATGAAAAACTGTTTTTT
TRBD2 | NA | TRBJ2-1 | TRBV11-2 | CASSLAPGPSGNEQFF | TGTGCCAGCAGCTTAGCCCCCGGTCCTAGCGGGAATGAGCAGTTCTTC
NA | NA | TRBJ1-6 | TRBV29-1 | CSVSGGSNSPLHF | TGCAGCGTTTCGGGAGGGAGTAATTCACCCCTCCACTTT
NA | NA | TRBJ2-5 | TRBV6-5 | CASSYAREETQYF | TGTGCCAGCAGTTACGCCAGGGAAGAGACCCAGTACTTC
TRBD1 | NA | TRBJ2-2 | TRBV19 | CASSIDNRGHTGELFF | TGTGCCAGTAGTATAGATAACAGGGGGCACACCGGGGAGCTGTTTTTT
NA | few | TRBJ2-5 | TRBV30 | CAWNPGETQYF | TGTGCCTGGAACCCGGGAGAGACCCAGTACTTC
NA | NA | TRBJ1-3 | TRBV7-2 | CASSWSSLRGKYF | TGTGCCAGCAGCTGGTCCTCCCTTCGAGGGAAGTATTTT
NA | NA | TRBJ1-2 | TRBV7-2 | CASSLGRDRGGGYTF | TGTGCCAGCAGCTTAGGGCGCGACCGGGGGGGTGGCTACACCTTC
TRBD1 | NA | TRBJ1-6 | TRBV27 | CAGLQGLHNSPLHF | TGTGCCGGCCTACAGGGGCTCCATAATTCACCCCTCCACTTT
NA | NA | TRBJ2-7 | TRBV7-3 | CASSSQKDYEQYF | TGTGCCAGCAGCTCGCAGAAAGATTACGAGCAGTACTTC
NA | NA | TRBJ1-2 | TRBV27 | CASSGIGQYGYTF | TGTGCCAGCAGCGGAATCGGACAGTATGGCTACACCTTC
NA | NA | TRBJ2-1 | TRBV6-5 | CASTPWGTRANEQFF | TGTGCCAGCACCCCCTGGGGGACTCGGGCCAATGAGCAGTTCTTC
TRBD1 | NA | TRBJ1-2 | TRBV7-8 | CASSPRAAGGYGYTF | TGTGCCAGCAGCCCCCGGGCGGCAGGGGGATATGGCTACACCTTC
NA | NA | TRBJ2-7 | TRBV7-2 | CASSLMAQAVPSYEQYF | TGTGCCAGCAGCTTAATGGCGCAGGCAGTCCCCTCCTACGAGCAGTACTTC
TRBD2 | NA | TRBJ2-1 | TRBV11-2 | CASSPGGAMNEQFF | TGTGCCAGCTCCCCCGGGGGGGCTATGAATGAGCAGTTCTTC
TRBD1 | NA | TRBJ2-7 | TRBV5-6 | CASSRLGQGSYEQYF | TGTGCCAGCAGCCGATTGGGACAGGGATCCTACGAGCAGTACTTC
NA | once | TRBJ2-7 | TRBV5-1 | CASSPRDRDYEQYF | TGCGCCAGCAGCCCGCGGGACAGAGACTACGAGCAGTACTTC
NA | NA | TRBJ1-3 | TRBV7-8 | CASSLALVVSGNTIYF | TGTGCCAGCAGCTTAGCGCTGGTAGTCTCTGGAAACACCATATATTTT
NA | few | TRBJ1-1 | TRBV7-9 | CASSLGRGNTEAFF | TGTGCCAGCAGCTTAGGCAGGGGGAACACTGAAGCTTTCTTT
NA | NA | TRBJ1-2 | TRBV10-3 | CAISELGGYGYTF | TGTGCCATCAGTGAGTTGGGGGGCTATGGCTACACCTTC
TRBD1 | NA | TRBJ2-7 | TRBV11-2 | CASSQGQGASYEQYF | TGTGCCAGCAGTCAAGGACAGGGGGCGTCCTACGAGCAGTACTTC
NA | NA | TRBJ1-2 | TRBV10-3 | CAIRPSSGYGYTF | TGTGCCATCAGGCCTAGCAGTGGCTATGGCTACACCTTC
TRBD1 | NA | TRBJ2-7 | TRBV29-1 | CSVEGHSGTGSSYEQYF | TGCAGCGTTGAAGGACACTCCGGGACAGGGAGCTCCTACGAGCAGTACTTC
TRBD1 | once | TRBJ2-7 | TRBV5-4 | CASSLARTGTHEQYF | TGTGCCAGCAGCTTGGCGCGGACAGGGACCCACGAGCAGTACTTC
TRBD1 | NA | TRBJ1-4 | TRBV5-1 | CASSPGTGTNEKLFF | TGCGCCAGCAGCCCAGGGACAGGGACTAATGAAAAACTGTTTTTT
TRBD1 | NA | TRBJ1-4 | TRBV2 | CASSDRATGVEEKLFF | TGTGCCAGCAGCGATAGAGCCACAGGGGTAGAAGAAAAACTGTTTTTT
TRBD2 | once | TRBJ2-1 | TRBV13 | CASSLAGGSYNEQFF | TGTGCCAGCAGCTTAGCGGGAGGGTCCTACAATGAGCAGTTCTTC
NA | NA | TRBJ2-2 | TRBV10-1 | CASGRGTAGELFF | TGCGCCAGCGGACGGGGGACCGCCGGGGAGCTGTTTTTT
NA | few | TRBJ2-7 | TRBV27 | CASSGGSSYEQYF | TGTGCCAGCAGTGGAGGGAGCTCCTACGAGCAGTACTTC
NA | NA | TRBJ2-7 | TRBV30 | CAWSPGDYEQYF | TGTGCCTGGAGTCCGGGAGACTACGAGCAGTACTTC
TRBD2 | NA | TRBJ2-1 | TRBV14 | CASSQDWASGNEQFF | TGTGCCAGCAGCCAAGATTGGGCTAGCGGGAATGAGCAGTTCTTC
NA | NA | TRBJ1-2 | TRBV30 | CAWRGTQLPNYGYTF | TGTGCCTGGAGGGGGACACAACTCCCTAACTATGGCTACACCTTC
NA | NA | TRBJ1-1 | TRBV18 | CASSPTGGANTEAFF | TGTGCCAGCTCACCAACGGGAGGAGCGAACACTGAAGCTTTCTTT
NA | NA | TRBJ1-2 | TRBV14 | CASSQDPRQRTNYGYTF | TGTGCCAGCAGCCAAGATCCCAGGCAGCGGACTAACTATGGCTACACCTTC
NA | once | TRBJ1-6 | TRBV28 | CASSRGGSSYNSPLHF | TGTGCCAGCAGTAGAGGAGGGAGCTCCTATAATTCACCCCTCCACTTT
NA | NA | TRBJ2-5 | TRBV29-1 | CSVEPRVTYQETQYF | TGCAGCGTTGAGCCCCGGGTTACGTACCAAGAGACCCAGTACTTC
TRBD2 | NA | TRBJ2-4 | TRBV27 | CASIGTSALGRLAKNIQYF | TGTGCCAGCATCGGGACTAGCGCCCTGGGACGACTGGCCAAAAACATTCAGTACTTC
TRBD2 | few | TRBJ2-7 | TRBV19 | CASSIVAGGLYEQYF | TGTGCCAGTAGTATCGTCGCGGGAGGGCTCTACGAGCAGTACTTC
NA | NA | TRBJ1-1 | TRBV11-2 | CASSPRWAGAEAFF | TGTGCCAGCAGCCCCCGGTGGGCGGGCGCTGAAGCTTTCTTT
NA | NA | TRBJ2-3 | TRBV18 | CASSPPSADTQYF | TGTGCCAGCTCACCCCCGTCGGCAGATACGCAGTATTTT
NA | NA | TRBJ2-3 | TRBV6-5 | CASSYFRGSTQYF | TGTGCCAGCAGTTACTTTAGGGGCAGCACGCAGTATTTT
NA | NA | TRBJ1-1 | TRBV13 | CASSPMQANTEAFF | TGTGCCAGCAGCCCCATGCAGGCAAACACTGAAGCTTTCTTT
NA | NA | TRBJ1-4 | TRBV5-1 | CASSLAWGQTEKLFF | TGCGCCAGCAGCTTGGCCTGGGGCCAGACTGAAAAACTGTTTTTT
TRBD1 | NA | TRBJ2-2 | TRBV5-4 | CASSLRSGTGGTGELFF | TGTGCCAGCAGCTTGCGTTCGGGGACAGGGGGTACCGGGGAGCTGTTTTTT
TRBD1 | NA | TRBJ2-7 | TRBV27 | CASSTGTGDDEQYF | TGTGCCAGCAGCACCGGGACAGGGGATGACGAGCAGTACTTC
NA | NA | TRBJ2-2 | TRBV11-3 | CASSSGGTNTGELFF | TGTGCCAGCAGCTCGGGCGGGACGAACACCGGGGAGCTGTTTTTT